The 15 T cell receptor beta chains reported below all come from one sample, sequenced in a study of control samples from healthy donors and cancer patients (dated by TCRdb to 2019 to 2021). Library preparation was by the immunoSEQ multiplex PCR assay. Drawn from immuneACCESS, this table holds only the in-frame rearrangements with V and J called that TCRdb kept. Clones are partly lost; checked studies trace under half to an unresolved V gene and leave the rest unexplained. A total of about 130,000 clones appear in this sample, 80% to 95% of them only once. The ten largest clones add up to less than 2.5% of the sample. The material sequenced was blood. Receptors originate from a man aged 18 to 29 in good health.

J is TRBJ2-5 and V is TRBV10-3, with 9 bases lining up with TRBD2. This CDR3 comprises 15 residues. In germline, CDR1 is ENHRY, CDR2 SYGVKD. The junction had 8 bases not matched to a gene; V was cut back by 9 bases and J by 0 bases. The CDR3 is CAIMGGGADQETQYF. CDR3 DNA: TGTGCCATAATGGGCGGGGGGGCGGACCAAGAGACCCAGTACTTC.

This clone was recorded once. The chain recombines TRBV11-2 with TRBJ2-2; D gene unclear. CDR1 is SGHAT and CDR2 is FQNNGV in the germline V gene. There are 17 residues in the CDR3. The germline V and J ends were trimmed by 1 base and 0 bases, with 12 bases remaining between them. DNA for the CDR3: TGTGCCAGCAGCTTAGTATCGGGTTGGGCGAACACCGGGGAGCTGTTTTTT. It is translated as CASSLVSGWANTGELFF.

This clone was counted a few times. In nucleotides, the CDR3 is TGCGCCAGCAGTGAGTCGGGGGCAGAGGCAGATACGCAGTATTTT. As protein: CASSESGAEADTQYF. This sequence joins TRBV10-1 and TRBJ2-3, with D possibly TRBD1 on 6 matching bases. Per germline, CDR1 WNHNN and CDR2 SYGVQD (reference sequence). With 0 bases removed from V and 4 bases from J, the gap between germline ends came to 11 bases. This CDR3 is built from 15 residues.

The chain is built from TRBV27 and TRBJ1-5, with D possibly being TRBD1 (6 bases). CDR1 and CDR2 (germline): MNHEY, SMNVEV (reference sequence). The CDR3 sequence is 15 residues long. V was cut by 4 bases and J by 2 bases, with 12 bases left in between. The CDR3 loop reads CASSSGGGGNQPQHF. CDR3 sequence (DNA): TGTGCCAGCAGTTCGGGGGGCGGGGGCAATCAGCCCCAGCATTTT.

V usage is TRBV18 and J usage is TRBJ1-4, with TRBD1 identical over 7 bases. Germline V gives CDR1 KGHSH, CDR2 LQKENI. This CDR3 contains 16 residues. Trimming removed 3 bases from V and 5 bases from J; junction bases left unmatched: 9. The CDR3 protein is CASSPSRTGPNEKLFF. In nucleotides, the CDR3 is TGTGCCAGCTCACCTTCCCGGACAGGTCCCAATGAAAAACTGTTTTTT.

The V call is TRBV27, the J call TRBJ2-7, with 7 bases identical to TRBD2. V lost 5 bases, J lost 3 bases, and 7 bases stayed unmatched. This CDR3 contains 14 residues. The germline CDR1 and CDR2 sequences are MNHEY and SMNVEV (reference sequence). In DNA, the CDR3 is TGTGCCAGCAGTAATGGCGCGGGGGACTACGAGCAGTACGTC. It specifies CASSNGAGDYEQYV.

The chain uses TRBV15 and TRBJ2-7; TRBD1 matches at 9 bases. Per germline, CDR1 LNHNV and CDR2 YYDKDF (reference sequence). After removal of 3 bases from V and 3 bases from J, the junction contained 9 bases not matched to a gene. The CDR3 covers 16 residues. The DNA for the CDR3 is TGTGCCACCAGCAGCGCCGGGACAGGGCCACTCTACGAGCAGTACTTC. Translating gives CATSSAGTGPLYEQYF.

The CDR3 sequence: CASSLGSADTQYF. The CDR3 DNA follows: TGTGCCAGCAGTTTGGGCAGCGCAGATACGCAGTATTTT. V and J are TRBV27 and TRBJ2-3; D is undetermined. V was shortened by 3 bases and J by 4 bases, with 8 bases between the two germline ends. The CDR3 spans 13 residues. The germline V gene encodes CDR1 MNHEY and CDR2 SMNVEV (reference sequence).

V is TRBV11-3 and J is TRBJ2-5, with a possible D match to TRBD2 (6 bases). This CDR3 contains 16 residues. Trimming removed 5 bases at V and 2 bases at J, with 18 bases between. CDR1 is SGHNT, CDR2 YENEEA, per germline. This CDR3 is CASSPFGGKGQETQYF. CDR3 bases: TGTGCCAGCAGCCCCTTTGGGGGGAAGGGGCAAGAGACCCAGTACTTC. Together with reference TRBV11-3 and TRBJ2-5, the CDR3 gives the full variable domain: EAGVVQSPRYKIIEKKQPVAFWCNPISGHNTLYWYLQNLGQGPELLIRYENEEAVDDSQLPKDRFSAERLKGVDSTLKIQPAELGDSAVYLCASSPFGGKGQETQYFGPGTRLLVL.

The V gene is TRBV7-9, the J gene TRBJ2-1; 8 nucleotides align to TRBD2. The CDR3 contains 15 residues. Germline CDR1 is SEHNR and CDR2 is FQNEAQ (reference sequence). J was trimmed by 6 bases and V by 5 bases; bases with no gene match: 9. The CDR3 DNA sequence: TGTGCCAGCAGCCGGGAGACTAGCGTTACCAATGAGCAGTTCTTC. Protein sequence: CASSRETSVTNEQFF. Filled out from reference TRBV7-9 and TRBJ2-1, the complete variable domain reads DTGVSQNPRHKITKRGQNVTFRCDPISEHNRLYWYRQTLGQGPEFLTYFQNEAQLEKSRLLSDRFSAERPKGSFSTLEIQRTEQGDSAMYLCASSRETSVTNEQFFGPGTRLTVL.

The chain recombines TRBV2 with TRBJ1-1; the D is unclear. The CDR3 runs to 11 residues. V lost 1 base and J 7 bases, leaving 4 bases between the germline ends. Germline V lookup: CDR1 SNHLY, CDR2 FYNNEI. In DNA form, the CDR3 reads TGTGCCAGCAGTGAAGTCAGTGAAGCTTTCTTT. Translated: CASSEVSEAFF.

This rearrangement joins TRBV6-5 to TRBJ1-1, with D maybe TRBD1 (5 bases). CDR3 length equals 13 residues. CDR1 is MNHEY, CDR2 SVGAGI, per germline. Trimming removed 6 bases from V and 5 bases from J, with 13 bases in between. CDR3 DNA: TGTGCCAGCAGAGGGGCCTTTAATACTGAAGCTTTCTTT. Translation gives CASRGAFNTEAFF.

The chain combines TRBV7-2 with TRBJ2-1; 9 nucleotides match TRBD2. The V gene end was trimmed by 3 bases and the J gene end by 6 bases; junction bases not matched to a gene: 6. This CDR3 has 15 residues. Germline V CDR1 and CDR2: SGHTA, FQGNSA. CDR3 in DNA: TGTGCCAGCAGCTTTGGGACTAGCCATTTCAATGAGCAGTTCTTC. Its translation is CASSFGTSHFNEQFF.

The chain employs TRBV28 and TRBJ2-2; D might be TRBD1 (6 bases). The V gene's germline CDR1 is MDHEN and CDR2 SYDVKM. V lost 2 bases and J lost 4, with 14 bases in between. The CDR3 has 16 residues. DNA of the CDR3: TGTGCCAGCAGTTTAAAGGCAGGGGCCGGCACCGGGGAGCTGTTTTTT. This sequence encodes CASSLKAGAGTGELFF. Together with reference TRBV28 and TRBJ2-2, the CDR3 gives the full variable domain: DVKVTQSSRYLVKRTGEKVFLECVQDMDHENMFWYRQDPGLGLRLIYFSYDVKMKEKGDIPEGYSVSREKKERFSLILESASTNQTSMYLCASSLKAGAGTGELFFGEGSRLTVL.

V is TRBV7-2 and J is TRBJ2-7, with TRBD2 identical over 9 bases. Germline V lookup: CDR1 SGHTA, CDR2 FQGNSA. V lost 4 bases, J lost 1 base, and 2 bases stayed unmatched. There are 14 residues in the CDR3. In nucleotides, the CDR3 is TGTGCCAGCAGCTCGACTAGCGGATCCTACGAGCAGTACTTC. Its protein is CASSSTSGSYEQYF.